The text below deals with one TCR beta chain. Its antigen is currently unknown. Treatment indicated: approximately 9-day PBMC culture with coronavirus spike peptide pools or control peptides (ViraFEST assay). This CDR3 region has 13 residues. Deletions cut 4 bases from V and 7 bases from J, with 14 bases between. CDR1 is DFQATT, CDR2 SNEGSKA, per germline (reference sequence). The Oncomine TCR Beta short-read assay sequenced DNA from cultured CD4+ T cells. TCRdb redid the calling of the PCR reads with MiXCR, one entry per CDR3 protein. The sample holds 5,000 to 6,000 distinct CDR3 sequences, 25% to 35% seen once. This entry is derived from a study of vaccination and CD4 T cells after COVID-19.

The specimen comprised CD4+ T cells from blood, cultured in vitro, sampled after SARS-CoV-2 vaccination. The TCR originated in a human donor who had recovered from COVID-19. The V and J genes are TRBV20-1 and TRBJ1-5; tentative D call: TRBD1 (6 bases). In DNA, the CDR3 is TGCAGTGCTAAAGAAACAGGGTTACAGCCCCAGCATTTT. Protein: CSAKETGLQPQHF.